These 9 T cell receptor beta chains came from one sample sequenced in a study of OX40 agonist ivuxolimab in advanced cancers. Profiling relied on immunoSEQ multiplex PCR, and the TCRdb table lists in-frame clones only, not all of them. In the table there are 80,000 to 100,000 clones, roughly 95% of which are singletons. The input for sequencing was CD4+ or CD8+ T cells sorted from blood, taken in a trial of the OX40 agonist ivuxolimab. These receptor sequences come from an adult with an advanced solid tumor such as melanoma, head and neck, liver or kidney cancer.

The chain is built from TRBV6-5 and TRBJ2-3; 9 positions match TRBD1. The CDR3 length is 14 residues. V lost 9 bases and J lost 4; bases outside the gene matches: 8. From germline, CDR1 is MNHEY and CDR2 SVGAGI. CDR3 coding DNA: TGTGCCAGTTCCTGGACAGGGGTGGCAGATACGCAGTATTTT. Translated, it gives CASSWTGVADTQYF.

The chain joins TRBV4-3 to TRBJ1-2, with TRBD1 matching 11 bases. The CDR3 length is 14 residues. Germline CDR1 LGHNA, CDR2 YSLEER. With V trimmed by 1 base and J by 8 bases, 3 bases remained unmatched. CDR3 bases: TGCGCCAGCAGCCAAGGGACAGGGGGCTGGGGCTACACCTTC. It specifies CASSQGTGGWGYTF.

V is TRBV13 and J is TRBJ2-5, with 8 bases fitting TRBD2. CDR1 is PRHDT and CDR2 is FYEKMQ in the germline V gene (reference sequence). The CDR3 contains 15 residues. Trimming cost V 1 base and J 5 bases; bases outside gene matches: 6. The CDR3 coding sequence is TGTGCCAGCAGCTTAGCGAGCGGGGGCCAGGAGACCCAGTACTTC. Translating gives CASSLASGGQETQYF.

The genes are TRBV7-9 and TRBJ1-5, with 8 bases identical to TRBD1. The CDR3 contains 19 residues. Germline V gene sequence: CDR1 SEHNR, CDR2 FQNEAQ (reference sequence). V shed 5 bases, J shed 2 bases, and the junction held 17 bases outside the gene matches. The CDR3 here is CASSPRGRGRFYGNQPQHF. CDR3 coding DNA: TGTGCCAGCAGCCCCCGCGGCAGGGGGCGGTTTTACGGCAATCAGCCCCAGCATTTT.

This chain connects TRBV29-1 to TRBJ2-2; D not resolved. Germline V gene sequence: CDR1 SQVTM, CDR2 ANQGSEA. There are 15 residues in the CDR3. The V end was cut by 6 bases, the J end by 6 bases, with 20 bases between. As DNA, the CDR3 is TGCAGCGTGCGGTCCCAGATAGGGTACTCCGGGGAGCTGTTTTTT. Translated, it gives CSVRSQIGYSGELFF.

This clone occurred once. The chain combines TRBV5-6 with TRBJ2-7, with TRBD1 identical over 7 bases. Germline CDR1 and CDR2: SGHDT and YYEEEE. The length of the CDR3 is 14 residues. Trimming removed 4 bases from V and 2 bases from J; junction bases left unmatched: 6. The CDR3 region is CASSVQGDPYEQYF. The CDR3 DNA reads TGTGCCAGCAGCGTCCAGGGGGACCCCTACGAGCAGTACTTC.

The genes are TRBV6-5 and TRBJ2-3, with TRBD2 matching 8 bases. The germline V gene has CDR1 MNHEY and CDR2 SVGAGI. The V and J ends lost 2 bases and 4 bases, in that order; junction bases with no gene match: 8. The CDR3 covers 16 residues. CDR3 bases: TGTGCCAGCAGTTACCCTCCCGGGGGGGCCGCAGATACGCAGTATTTT. Its protein is CASSYPPGGAADTQYF.

This sequence joins TRBV28 and TRBJ1-5; D remains unclear. Trimming stripped 6 bases from V and 0 bases from J, with 9 bases between. Germline V gives CDR1 MDHEN, CDR2 SYDVKM. The CDR3 sequence is 14 residues long. CDR3 nucleotides: TGTGCCAGCAGGGGCGTGGGTAGCAATCAGCCCCAGCATTTT. It encodes CASRGVGSNQPQHF.

The gene calls are TRBV7-9 and TRBJ2-2; D gene ambiguous. CDR1 SEHNR and CDR2 FQNEAQ come from the germline V gene (reference sequence). The CDR3 sequence is 14 residues long. Trimming stripped 2 bases from V and 1 base from J, with 5 bases between. This CDR3 is CASSLWVNTGELFF. In nucleotides, the CDR3 is TGTGCCAGCAGCTTATGGGTGAACACCGGGGAGCTGTTTTTT.